The clone carrying this T cell receptor (beta chain) was detected a few times. The CDR3 is 13 amino acids. Between the trimmed V and J ends, which lost 4 bases and 3 bases, there was a span of 9 bases. Germline V gene lookup returns CDR1 KGHSH and CDR2 LQKENI. Indicated treatment: preoperative locoregional IRX-2 cytokine immunotherapy. Preoperative locoregional IRX-2 cytokine immunotherapy was tested in the phase Ib source study. Assay: immunoSEQ multiplex PCR; the TCRdb copy retains only in-frame clones and omits some. The table lists under 11,000 clones, roughly 80% of them singletons, with 5.6% in the top ten. This specimen belongs to a study of preoperative IRX-2 immunotherapy in early breast cancer.

The chain joins TRBV18 to TRBJ1-1, with D possibly TRBD1 on 5 matching bases. The specimen comprised lymph node tissue, sampled before IRX-2 immunotherapy. This receptor was taken from a human donor with breast cancer. In nucleotides, the CDR3 is TGTGCCAGCTCACTCAGGGAATACACTGAAGCTTTCTTT. This translates into CASSLREYTEAFF.